The 4 T cell receptor beta chains in this list originate from one sample, sequenced in a study of T cell clonality in common variable immunodeficiency. Method: immunoSEQ multiplex PCR; TCRdb's copy keeps in-frame clones and lacks some. The table lists roughly 50,000 clones, with no singletons. Material: peripheral blood mononuclear cells. The receptors were gathered from a person aged 18-69 years in good health.

This clone was seen ten or more times. The sequenced fragment ends 3 residues before the CDR3 boundary, so the rest is inferred from the germline J gene. The V and J genes are TRBV6-2 or TRBV6-3 and TRBJ1-5; D not certain. V shed 8 bases and J shed 6 bases, with 20 bases lying between them. Germline V gene lookup returns CDR1 MNHEY and CDR2 SVGEGT. The length of the CDR3 is 15 residues. This CDR3 is CASGPYVAWSQPQHF. The DNA read from the CDR3 is TGTGCCAGCGGGCCGTATGTTGCTTGGTCTCAGCCC.

In its sample, this clone was seen many times. A junction boundary mismatches the germline segment, possibly from a read error. The read stops 3 residues short of the end of the CDR3; the missing end is completed from the germline J gene. V gene TRBV4-2 combines with J gene TRBJ1-2, with 7 bases identical to TRBD1. CDR1 is LGHNA, CDR2 YNFKEQ, per germline. The CDR3 runs 16 residues. The CDR3 sequence: CASSQNPTGAGYGYTF. The CDR3 DNA, read in part, is TGCGCCAGCAGCCAGAATCCCACAGGGGCCGGGTATGGC.

On this clone: One end of the junction varies from germline; a read error may be responsible. Coverage ceases 3 residues before the CDR3 finishes, and the germline J gene fills in the end. Other DNA sequences in the same sample also yield this CDR3. The chain uses TRBV7-2 and TRBJ1-3; tentatively, D is TRBD1 (6 bases). CDR1 SGHTA and CDR2 FQGNSA come from the germline V gene. The CDR3 sequence is 14 residues long. CDR3 in amino acids: CASSSRGSGNTIYF. CDR3 DNA, as far as it was read: TGTGCCAGCAGCTCCAGGGGCTCTGGAAACACA.

This clone occurred many times. The observed sequence ends 3 residues before the CDR3 terminus, with the missing tail filled in from the germline J gene. This chain connects TRBV29-1 to TRBJ2-3, with D possibly TRBD2 on 6 matching bases. This CDR3 region has 12 residues. The germline V gene encodes CDR1 SQVTM and CDR2 ANQGSEA. Trimming pared 7 bases from V and 3 bases from J, leaving 11 bases between. The CDR3: CSASSVTDTQYF. The CDR3 bases that were read are TGCAGCGCGTCTAGCGTAACAGATACG.